This T cell receptor (beta chain) was profiled in a study of T cells in Graves' hyperthyroidism and ophthalmopathy. Template material for amplifying TCR beta CDR3 regions consisted of RNA transcripts. The primer set for the first-round RT-PCR of the TCR CDR3 was HTBI. TCRdb reprocessed the multiplex PCR reads via MiXCR and lists one record per CDR3 protein. Of roughly 500,000 distinct CDR3 sequences in the sample, around 42% were seen once. The CDR3 runs to 16 residues. Germline V CDR1 and CDR2: SEHNR, FQNEAQ (reference sequence). Not enrolled were patients with uncontrolled infection, other autoimmune disease, pregnancy or lactation. Based on clinical symptoms, serum thyroxine and TRAb, thyroid ultrasound and orbital computed tomography, diagnoses were reached. Notes on this clonotype: One end of the junction does not line up with germline, which may come from a read error.

The receptor comes from an adult woman with Graves' disease, either hyperthyroidism or ophthalmopathy (not recorded which). The sample taken for sequencing was peripheral blood or thyroid tissue (not recorded which). The V call is TRBV7-9, the J call TRBJ2-2; D uncertain. The CDR3 here is CARSFEPLTNTGELFF. DNA of the CDR3: TGTGCCCGCAGCTTCGAACCGCTAACGAACACCGGGGAGCTGTTTTTT.